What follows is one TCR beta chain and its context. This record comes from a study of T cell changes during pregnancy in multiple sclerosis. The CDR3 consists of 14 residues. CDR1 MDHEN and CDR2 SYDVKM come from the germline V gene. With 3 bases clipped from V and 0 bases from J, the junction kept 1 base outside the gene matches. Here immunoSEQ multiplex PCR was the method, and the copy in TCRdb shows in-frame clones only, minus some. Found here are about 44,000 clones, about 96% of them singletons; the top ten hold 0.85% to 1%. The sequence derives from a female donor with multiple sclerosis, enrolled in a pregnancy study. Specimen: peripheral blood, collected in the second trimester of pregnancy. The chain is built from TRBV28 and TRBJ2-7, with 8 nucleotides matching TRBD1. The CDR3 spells CASSFRGLSYEQYF. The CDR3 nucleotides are TGTGCCAGCAGTTTCAGGGGGCTCTCCTACGAGCAGTACTTC.